This T cell receptor (beta chain) was captured in a study of T cells in Graves' hyperthyroidism and ophthalmopathy. This clonotype was seen many times. What it recognizes is unknown. CDR3 length: 15 amino acids. Germline lookup yields CDR1 SNHLY and CDR2 FYNNEI. V lost 5 bases, J lost 4 bases, and 5 bases stayed unmatched. Study-wide findings and caveats: In the blood, most expanded thyroid clonotypes above 0.001 appeared as well.

Amplified TCR beta CDR3 regions came from RNA transcripts. Initially, a first-round RT-PCR of the TCR CDR3 employed the HTBI primer set. Using its own MiXCR run on the multiplex PCR reads, TCRdb lists one record per CDR3 protein. The sample has fewer than 900,000 distinct CDR3 sequences; roughly 15% are singletons. This sequence joins TRBV2 and TRBJ2-3; 11 bases are a match to TRBD2. This receptor was obtained from a man aged 18 to 30 with Graves' hyperthyroidism. Sequences were obtained from blood. CDR3 nucleotides: TGTGCCAGCAGTCGTAGCGGGAGGGCGCCAGATACGCAGTATTTT. Protein: CASSRSGRAPDTQYF.